This TCR beta chain was captured in a study of cytomegalovirus exposure and HLA in healthy donors. As for the study in general: A later analysis reported the 90 to 150 validation repertoires used the same platform as the approximately 660 first-cohort repertoires. Study-level findings and limits: CMV antigen specificity of a few CMV-associated chains was confirmed in vitro. The TCR clusters that emerged in the first cohort tended, a later analysis found, to co-occur in the approximately 110 validation repertoires.

About this clone: The antigen is not known.

Germline lookup yields CDR1 SGHTA and CDR2 FQGNSA. There are 14 residues in the CDR3. Trimming cost V 3 bases and J 3 bases, with 9 bases left between them. Clones were sequenced by immunoSEQ multiplex PCR, and TCRdb holds only the in-frame ones, with some missing. Of 200,000 to 300,000 clones in the sample, roughly 91% are singletons; the top ten hold approximately 3.1%. Donors were drawn from the 120-subject validation cohort, separate from the roughly 700-subject first cohort. The origin of this receptor is a woman in her 30s in good health and CMV-seronegative. The chain couples TRBV7-2 to TRBJ1-3; D is undetermined. The sample taken for sequencing was PBMCs. CDR3 DNA: TGTGCCAGCAGCTTGAAAGGCCTTGGAAACACCATATATTTT. Translation gives CASSLKGLGNTIYF.